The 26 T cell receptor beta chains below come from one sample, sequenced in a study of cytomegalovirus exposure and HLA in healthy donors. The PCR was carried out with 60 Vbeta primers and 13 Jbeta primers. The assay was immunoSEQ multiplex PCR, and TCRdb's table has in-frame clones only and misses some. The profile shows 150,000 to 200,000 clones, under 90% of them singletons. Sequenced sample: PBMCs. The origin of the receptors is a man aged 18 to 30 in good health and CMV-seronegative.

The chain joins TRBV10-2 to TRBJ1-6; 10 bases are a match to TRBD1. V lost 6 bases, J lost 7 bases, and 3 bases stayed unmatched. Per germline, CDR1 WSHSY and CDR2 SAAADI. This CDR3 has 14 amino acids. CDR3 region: CASRSGQGNSPLHF. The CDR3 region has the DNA TGCGCCAGCAGATCGGGACAGGGGAATTCACCCCTCCACTTT.

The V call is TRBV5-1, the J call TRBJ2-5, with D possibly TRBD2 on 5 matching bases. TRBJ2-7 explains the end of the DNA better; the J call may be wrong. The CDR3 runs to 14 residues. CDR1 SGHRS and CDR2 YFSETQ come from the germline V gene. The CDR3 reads CASSLYGDTYEQYF. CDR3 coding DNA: TGCGCCAGCAGCTTGTACGGGGATACCTACGAGCAGTACTTC.

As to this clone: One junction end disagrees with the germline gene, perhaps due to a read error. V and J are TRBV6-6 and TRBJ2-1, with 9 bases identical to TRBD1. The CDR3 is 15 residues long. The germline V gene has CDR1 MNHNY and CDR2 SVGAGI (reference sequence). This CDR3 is CAGRPGTGSSNEQFF. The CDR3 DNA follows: TGTGCCGGCAGGCCCGGGACAGGGTCTTCCAATGAGCAGTTCTTC.

CDR3 residues: CASSLVWLGSPLAKNIQYF. The CDR3 DNA follows: TGTGCCAGCAGCTTAGTTTGGCTCGGTAGCCCCCTAGCCAAAAACATTCAGTACTTC. The chain employs TRBV11-2 and TRBJ2-4; D remains ambiguous. The CDR3 spans 19 residues. Per germline, CDR1 SGHAT and CDR2 FQNNGV. Trimming removed 1 base from V and 0 bases from J, with 19 bases in between.

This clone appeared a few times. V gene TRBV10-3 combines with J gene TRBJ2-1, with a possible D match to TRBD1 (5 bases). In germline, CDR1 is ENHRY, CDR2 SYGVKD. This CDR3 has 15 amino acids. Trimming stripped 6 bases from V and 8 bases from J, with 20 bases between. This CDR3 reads CAIRGSGHTRDEQFF. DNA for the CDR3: TGTGCCATCAGGGGCTCTGGACACACCAGGGATGAGCAGTTCTTC.

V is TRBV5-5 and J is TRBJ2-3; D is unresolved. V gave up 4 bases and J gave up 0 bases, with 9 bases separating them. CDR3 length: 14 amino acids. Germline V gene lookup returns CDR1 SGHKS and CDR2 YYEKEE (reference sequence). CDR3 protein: CASSHWLSTDTQYF. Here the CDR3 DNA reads TGTGCCAGCAGCCACTGGTTAAGCACAGATACGCAGTATTTT.

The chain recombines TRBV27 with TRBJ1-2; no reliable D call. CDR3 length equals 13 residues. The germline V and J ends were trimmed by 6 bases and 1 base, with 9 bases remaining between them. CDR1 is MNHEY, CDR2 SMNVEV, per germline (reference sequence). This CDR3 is CASSPTVNYGYTF. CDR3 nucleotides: TGTGCCAGCAGCCCCACGGTTAACTATGGCTACACCTTC.

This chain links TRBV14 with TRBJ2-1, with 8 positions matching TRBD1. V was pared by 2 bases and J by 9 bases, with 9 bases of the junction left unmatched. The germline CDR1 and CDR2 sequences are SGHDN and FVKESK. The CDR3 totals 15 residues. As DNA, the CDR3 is TGTGCCAGCAGCCAAAATGGACAGGGCTTCAGTGAGCAGTTCTTC. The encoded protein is CASSQNGQGFSEQFF. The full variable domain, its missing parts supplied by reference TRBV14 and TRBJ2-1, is EAGVTQFPSHSVIEKGQTVTLRCDPISGHDNLYWYRRVMGKEIKFLLHFVKESKQDESGMPNNRFLAERTGGTYSTLKVQPAELEDSGVYFCASSQNGQGFSEQFFGPGTRLTVL.

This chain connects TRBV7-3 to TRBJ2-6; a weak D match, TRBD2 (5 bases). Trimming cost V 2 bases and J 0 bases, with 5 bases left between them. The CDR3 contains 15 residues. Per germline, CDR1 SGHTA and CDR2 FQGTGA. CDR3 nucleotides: TGTGCCAGCAGCTTACGGGGCTCTGGGGCCAACGTCCTGACTTTC. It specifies CASSLRGSGANVLTF.

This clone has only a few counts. As DNA, the CDR3 is TGCGCCAGCAGCTTCGACAATACTGGAAACACCATATATTTT. It specifies CASSFDNTGNTIYF. This chain uses TRBV5-1 with TRBJ1-3; the D is unclear. The V gene lost 2 bases and the J gene lost 2 bases, with 8 bases spanning the gap. The CDR3 sequence is 14 residues long. Per the germline V gene, CDR1 is SGHRS and CDR2 is YFSETQ.

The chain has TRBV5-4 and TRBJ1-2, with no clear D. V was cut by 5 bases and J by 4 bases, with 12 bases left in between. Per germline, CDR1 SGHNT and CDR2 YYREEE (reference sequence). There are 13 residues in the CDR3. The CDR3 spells CASSSDWSYGYTF. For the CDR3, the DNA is TGTGCCAGCAGTTCGGACTGGAGCTATGGCTACACCTTC.

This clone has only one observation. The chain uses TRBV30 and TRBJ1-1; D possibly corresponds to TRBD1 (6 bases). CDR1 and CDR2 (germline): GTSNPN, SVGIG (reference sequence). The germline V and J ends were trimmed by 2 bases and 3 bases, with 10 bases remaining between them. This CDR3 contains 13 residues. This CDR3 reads CAWSSPGDTEAFF. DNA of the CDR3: TGTGCCTGGAGTTCCCCAGGGGACACTGAAGCTTTCTTT.

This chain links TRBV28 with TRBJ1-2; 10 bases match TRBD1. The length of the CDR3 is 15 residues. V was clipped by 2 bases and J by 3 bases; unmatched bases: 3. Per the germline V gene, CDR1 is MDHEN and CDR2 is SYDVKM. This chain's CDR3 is CASSLPGQGHYGYTF. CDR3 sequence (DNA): TGTGCCAGCAGTTTACCGGGACAGGGGCACTATGGCTACACCTTC.

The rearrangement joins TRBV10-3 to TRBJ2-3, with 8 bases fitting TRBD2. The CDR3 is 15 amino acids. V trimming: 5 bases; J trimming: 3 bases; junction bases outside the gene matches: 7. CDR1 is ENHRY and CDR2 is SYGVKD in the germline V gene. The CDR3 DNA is TGTGCCATCAGTAAAGCGGGAGTAAGAACAGATACGCAGTATTTT. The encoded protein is CAISKAGVRTDTQYF.

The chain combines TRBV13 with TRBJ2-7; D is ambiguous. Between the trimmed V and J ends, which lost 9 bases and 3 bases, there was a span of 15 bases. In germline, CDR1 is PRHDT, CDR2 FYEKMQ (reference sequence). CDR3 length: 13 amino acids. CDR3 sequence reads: CASLLQTDYEQYF. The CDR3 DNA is TGTGCCAGTTTACTCCAAACCGACTACGAGCAGTACTTC. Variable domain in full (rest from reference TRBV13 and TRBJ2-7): AAGVIQSPRHLIKEKRETATLKCYPIPRHDTVYWYQQGPGQDPQFLISFYEKMQSDKGSIPDRFSAQQFSDYHSELNMSSLELGDSALYFCASLLQTDYEQYFGPGTRLTVT.

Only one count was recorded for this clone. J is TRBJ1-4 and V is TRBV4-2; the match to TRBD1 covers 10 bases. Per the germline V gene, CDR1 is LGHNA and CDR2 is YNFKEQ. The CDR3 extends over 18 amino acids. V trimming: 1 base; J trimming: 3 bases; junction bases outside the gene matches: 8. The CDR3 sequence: CASSQVRDRGTSNEKLFF. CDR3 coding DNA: TGTGCCAGCAGCCAAGTAAGGGACAGGGGAACCTCTAATGAAAAACTGTTTTTT.

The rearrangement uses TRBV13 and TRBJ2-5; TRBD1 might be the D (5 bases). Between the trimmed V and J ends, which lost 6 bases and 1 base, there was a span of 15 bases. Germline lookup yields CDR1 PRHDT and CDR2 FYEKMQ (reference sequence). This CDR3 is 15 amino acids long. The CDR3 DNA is TGTGCCAGCAGGCAAAACACAGGAGCCCAAGAGACCCAGTACTTC. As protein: CASRQNTGAQETQYF.

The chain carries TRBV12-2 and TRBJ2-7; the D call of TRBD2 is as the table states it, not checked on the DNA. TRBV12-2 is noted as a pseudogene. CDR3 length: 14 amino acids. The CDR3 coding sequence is TGTGCAAGTCGCGGACTAGCGGTCTCCTACGAGCAGTACTTC. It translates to CASRGLAVSYEQYF.

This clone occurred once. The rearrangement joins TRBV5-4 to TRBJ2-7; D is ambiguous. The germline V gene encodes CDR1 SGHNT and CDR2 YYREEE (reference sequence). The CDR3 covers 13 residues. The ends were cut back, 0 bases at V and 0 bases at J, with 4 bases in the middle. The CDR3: CASSLVGSYEQYF. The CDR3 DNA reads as TGTGCCAGCAGCTTGGTCGGCTCCTACGAGCAGTACTTC.

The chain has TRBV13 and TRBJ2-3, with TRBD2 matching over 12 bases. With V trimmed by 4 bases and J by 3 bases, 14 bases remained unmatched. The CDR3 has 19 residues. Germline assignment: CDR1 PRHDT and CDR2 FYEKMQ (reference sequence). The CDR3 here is CASSSRTSGRPHITDTQYF. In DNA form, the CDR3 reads TGTGCCAGCAGCTCGCGAACTAGCGGGAGGCCCCATATAACAGATACGCAGTATTTT.

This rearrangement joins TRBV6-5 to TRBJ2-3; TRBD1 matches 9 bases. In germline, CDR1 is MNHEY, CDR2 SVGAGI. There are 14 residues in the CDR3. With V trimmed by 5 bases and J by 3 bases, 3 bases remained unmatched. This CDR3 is CASSQDRGTDTQYF. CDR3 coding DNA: TGTGCCAGCAGTCAGGACAGGGGAACAGATACGCAGTATTTT.

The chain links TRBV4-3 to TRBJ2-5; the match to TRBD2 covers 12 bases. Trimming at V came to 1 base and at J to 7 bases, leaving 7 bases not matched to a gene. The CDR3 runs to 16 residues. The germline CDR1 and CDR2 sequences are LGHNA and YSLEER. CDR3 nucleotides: TGCGCCAGCAGCCAAGCTAGCGGGAGGGCCGTAAGGACCCAGTACTTC. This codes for CASSQASGRAVRTQYF.

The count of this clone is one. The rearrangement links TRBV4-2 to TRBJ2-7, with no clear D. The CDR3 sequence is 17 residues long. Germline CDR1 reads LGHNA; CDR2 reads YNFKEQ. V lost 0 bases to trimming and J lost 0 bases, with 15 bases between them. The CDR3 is CASSQDLTDLISYEQYF. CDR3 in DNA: TGTGCCAGCAGCCAAGATTTGACTGACCTGATCTCCTACGAGCAGTACTTC.

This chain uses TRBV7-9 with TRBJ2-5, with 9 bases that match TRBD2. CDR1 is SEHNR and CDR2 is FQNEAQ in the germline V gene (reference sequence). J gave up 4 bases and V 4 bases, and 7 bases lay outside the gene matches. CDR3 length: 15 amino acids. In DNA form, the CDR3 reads TGTGCCAGCAGCTCGCGGCGGGAGGGAGGAGAGACCCAGTACTTC. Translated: CASSSRREGGETQYF.

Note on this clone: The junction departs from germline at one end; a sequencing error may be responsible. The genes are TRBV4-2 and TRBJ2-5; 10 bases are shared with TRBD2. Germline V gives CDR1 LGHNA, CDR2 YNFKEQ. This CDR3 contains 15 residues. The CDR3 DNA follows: TGTGCCAGCAGCGGCACTAGCGGGGTCGGTGAGACCCGGTACTTC. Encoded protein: CASSGTSGVGETRYF.

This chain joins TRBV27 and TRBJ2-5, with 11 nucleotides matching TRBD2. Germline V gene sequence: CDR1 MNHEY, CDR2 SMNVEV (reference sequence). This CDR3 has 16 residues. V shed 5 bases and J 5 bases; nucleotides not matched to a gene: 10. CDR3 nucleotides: TGTGCCAGCAGTATAGCGGGAGGGCCGTTTGGGGAGACCCAGTACTTC. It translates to CASSIAGGPFGETQYF.